Listed here are 19 T cell receptor beta chains from one sample, sequenced in a study of CXCR3-negative and CXCR3-positive naive CD8 T cells. Through 5' RACE with UMI labels, the TRB cDNA libraries were prepared. Reprocessing the 5' RACE reads, TCRdb reports a single entry for every CDR3 protein and omits DNA. The listing contains about 42,000 distinct CDR3 sequences. Input material: naive CXCR3- CD8+ T cells from blood. As for subset: CD45RO-CCR7+CD27+CD95- naive CD8+ T cells lacking CXCR3 (TNR3-). These receptors all come from a human donor in good health. Some clones in this sample may be carry-over from other donors' samples.

The genes are TRBV20-1 and TRBJ2-7; TCRdb designates TRBD1, a call that cannot be tested without DNA. CDR1 and CDR2 from the germline V gene are DFQATT and SNEGSKA (reference sequence). The CDR3 is made up of 14 amino acids. CDR3 in amino acids: CSATGTGGYYEQYF.

The chain uses TRBV20-1 and TRBJ2-7; the D gene TCRdb calls, TRBD1, cannot be checked with no DNA. The CDR3 runs 14 residues. Per germline, CDR1 DFQATT and CDR2 SNEGSKA (reference sequence). This chain's CDR3 is CSAPEGGSSYEQYF.

V usage is TRBV6-2 or TRBV6-3 and J usage is TRBJ2-1; no DNA is available, so the TRBD1 call from TCRdb remains unchecked. Germline CDR1 is MNHEY and CDR2 is SVGEGT. The CDR3 loop spans 14 amino acids. The CDR3 sequence is CASSYGTGVNEQFF.

This chain uses TRBV27 with TRBJ2-7. The CDR3 consists of 14 residues. In germline, CDR1 is MNHEY, CDR2 SMNVEV (reference sequence). Here the CDR3 reads CASSLTGASYEQYF.

The chain employs TRBV7-8 and TRBJ2-2. The CDR3 is made up of 16 amino acids. In germline, CDR1 is SGHVS, CDR2 FQNEAQ. CDR3 sequence reads: CASSLSQPGITGELFF.

The V and J genes are TRBV20-1 and TRBJ2-7; the TRBD2 assignment by TCRdb is unverifiable without DNA. This CDR3 is built from 18 residues. From germline, CDR1 is DFQATT and CDR2 SNEGSKA (reference sequence). CDR3 amino acids: CSASPGLAGGLTPYEQYF.

The rearrangement links TRBV18 to TRBJ2-7. The germline V gene encodes CDR1 KGHSH and CDR2 LQKENI. The CDR3 sequence is 15 residues long. The CDR3 reads CASSPQGHTSYEQYF.

The rearrangement joins TRBV5-1 to TRBJ2-1. Per germline, CDR1 SGHRS and CDR2 YFSETQ. The length of the CDR3 is 15 residues. This CDR3 reads CASSLTGGYNNEQFF.

This chain connects TRBV28 to TRBJ2-4; with no DNA, the TCRdb D assignment of TRBD1 cannot be verified. The CDR3 sequence is 15 residues long. Looked up from germline, CDR1 is MDHEN and CDR2 is SYDVKM. CDR3 amino acids: CASSTIRGWRNIQYF.

The rearrangement joins TRBV29-1 to TRBJ2-7; checking the TCRdb D call of TRBD1 is not possible without DNA. The CDR3 sequence is 17 residues long. Germline V lookup: CDR1 SQVTM, CDR2 ANQGSEA. CDR3 in amino acids: CSVAQDRRANQAYEQYF.

The genes are TRBV7-6 and TRBJ1-6; checking the TCRdb D call of TRBD1 is not possible without DNA. Germline V gene sequence: CDR1 SGHVS, CDR2 FNYEAQ. The CDR3 is 14 amino acids. The CDR3 here is CASSPPGEFSPLHF.

The V and J genes are TRBV4-3 and TRBJ2-2; there is no DNA to check the TCRdb D call of TRBD1. The germline V gene encodes CDR1 LGHNA and CDR2 YSLEER. The length of the CDR3 is 16 residues. The CDR3 loop is CASSHTPGQGAGELFF.

The J gene is TRBJ2-7, the V gene TRBV25-1. Germline V lookup: CDR1 MGHDK, CDR2 SYGVNS. This CDR3 region has 11 residues. The CDR3 loop reads CASGDAYEQYF.

The chain links TRBV4-1 to TRBJ1-5; TCRdb gives TRBD1 as the D gene, but with no DNA this cannot be confirmed. The CDR3 covers 13 residues. Per germline, CDR1 MGHRA and CDR2 YSYEKL. CDR3 protein: CASSLNRDQPQHF.

The rearrangement uses TRBV6-4 and TRBJ2-6; the D call from TCRdb, TRBD1, cannot be confirmed without DNA. The CDR3 has 14 residues. The V gene's germline CDR1 is MRHNA and CDR2 SNTAGT. The chain's CDR3 is CASNQGEGANVLTF.

This chain joins TRBV12-3 or TRBV12-4 and TRBJ2-2. The CDR3 runs 14 residues. This CDR3 reads CASSSYSNTGELFF.

This chain uses TRBV29-1 with TRBJ2-3. This CDR3 contains 13 residues. Germline assignment: CDR1 SQVTM and CDR2 ANQGSEA. CDR3: CSGKRPSTDTQYF.

This chain joins TRBV27 and TRBJ1-1; lacking DNA, the TRBD1 call made by TCRdb goes unchecked. CDR1 MNHEY and CDR2 SMNVEV come from the germline V gene (reference sequence). This CDR3 has 16 residues. The CDR3 loop reads CTSSDRQGGGGTEAFF.

This chain links TRBV6-2 or TRBV6-3 with TRBJ2-1; the TRBD2 assignment by TCRdb is unverifiable without DNA. The length of the CDR3 is 15 residues. Germline V gene lookup returns CDR1 MNHEY and CDR2 SVGEGT. The CDR3 spells CASTQGTSGGNEQFF.